Each of the 18 T cell receptor beta chains below was sequenced from the same sample in a study of blood T cell repertoires in COVID-19. Measured with immunoSEQ multiplex PCR; TCRdb has only the in-frame clones, and not every one. The sample holds 95,000 to 150,000 clones; 87% are singletons and the top ten take 25% to 35%. The specimen was peripheral blood. The receptors were gathered from a woman aged 70-85 years with acute or convalescent COVID-19.

The chain carries TRBV6-5 and TRBJ1-1; 7 nucleotides agree with TRBD1. Per germline, CDR1 MNHEY and CDR2 SVGAGI. J was trimmed by 2 bases and V by 7 bases; bases with no gene match: 10. There are 15 residues in the CDR3. As DNA, the CDR3 is TGTGCCAGCATTACCCTCGGACAGGCCAACACTGAAGCTTTCTTT. Translating gives CASITLGQANTEAFF.

This clone was picked up one time. The CDR3 here is CASRGTSGSEQFF. The CDR3 DNA is TGCGCCAGCAGGGGGACTAGCGGCTCGGAGCAGTTCTTC. This chain links TRBV5-1 with TRBJ2-1, with TRBD2 matching over 11 bases. The length of the CDR3 is 13 residues. With 5 bases clipped from V and 10 bases from J, the junction kept 5 bases outside the gene matches. CDR1 SGHRS and CDR2 YFSETQ come from the germline V gene.

The rearrangement links TRBV12-3 or TRBV12-4 to TRBJ1-1; possibly TRBD1 for D (5 bases). With 5 bases removed from V and 7 bases from J, the gap between germline ends came to 11 bases. CDR3 length: 12 amino acids. The CDR3 bases are TGTGCCAGCAGTAGGTCAGGGTATGAAGCTTTCTTT. Translating gives CASSRSGYEAFF.

The rearrangement uses TRBV12-3 or TRBV12-4 and TRBJ2-5; D is perhaps TRBD2 (5 bases). The V end was cut by 3 bases, the J end by 5 bases, with 10 bases between. CDR3 length: 13 residues. Here the CDR3 reads CASSFRGLETQYF. The DNA of the CDR3 is TGTGCCAGCAGTTTCCGGGGATTGGAGACCCAGTACTTC.

The chain combines TRBV30 with TRBJ2-3, with a weak D call TRBD2 (6 bases). This CDR3 is 14 amino acids long. Germline lookup yields CDR1 GTSNPN and CDR2 SVGIG (reference sequence). Trimming stripped 3 bases from V and 2 bases from J, with 12 bases between. Written as DNA, the CDR3 is TGTGCCTGGAGGGGGGGTGTGGTCACAGATACGCAGTATTTT. As protein: CAWRGGVVTDTQYF. Using reference TRBV30 and TRBJ2-3 for the parts outside the CDR3, the full variable domain is SQTIHQWPATLVQPVGSPLSLECTVEGTSNPNLYWYRQAAGRGLQLLFYSVGIGQISSEVPQNLSASRPQDRQFILSSKKLLLSDSGFYLCAWRGGVVTDTQYFGPGTRLTVL.

This chain connects TRBV5-1 to TRBJ2-7, with D perhaps matching TRBD1 (5 bases). Germline CDR1 is SGHRS and CDR2 is YFSETQ. V was clipped by 2 bases and J by 2 bases, with 14 bases between them. The CDR3 is made up of 15 amino acids. The chain's CDR3 is CASSFGRQGTYEQYF. The DNA for the CDR3 is TGCGCCAGCAGCTTTGGCAGGCAGGGAACCTACGAGCAGTACTTC.

The rearrangement links TRBV11-2 to TRBJ1-1, with TRBD1 matching 9 bases. The CDR3 spans 14 residues. Germline V CDR1 and CDR2: SGHAT, FQNNGV. Unmatched junction bases numbered 3, after V lost 5 bases and J lost 2 bases. The CDR3 DNA reads TGTGCCAGCAGCGGGGACAGGGACAACACTGAAGCTTTCTTT. Its protein product is CASSGDRDNTEAFF. Variable domain in full (rest from reference TRBV11-2 and TRBJ1-1): EAGVAQSPRYKIIEKRQSVAFWCNPISGHATLYWYQQILGQGPKLLIQFQNNGVVDDSQLPKDRFSAERLKGVDSTLKIQPAKLEDSAVYLCASSGDRDNTEAFFGQGTRLTVV.

This chain uses TRBV14 with TRBJ1-1; weak D call: TRBD1 (5 bases). Germline V gene sequence: CDR1 SGHDN, CDR2 FVKESK. Deletions cut 4 bases from V and 1 base from J, with 19 bases between. There are 17 residues in the CDR3. DNA of the CDR3: TGTGCCAGCAGCCCCAACCCCGGGGGGGGTGGGAACACTGAAGCTTTCTTT. Residues: CASSPNPGGGGNTEAFF.

This chain connects TRBV30 to TRBJ2-3; a weak D match, TRBD2 (7 bases). V lost 2 bases, J lost 4 bases, and 13 bases lay in between. The CDR3 has 14 residues. Per germline, CDR1 GTSNPN and CDR2 SVGIG (reference sequence). The CDR3 bases are TGTGCCTGGAGTAGGGGGGGTTCCCCAGATACGCAGTATTTT. As protein: CAWSRGGSPDTQYF.

The CDR3 reads CASGTGEGETQYF. The CDR3 region has the DNA TGCGCCAGCGGGACAGGGGAAGGAGAGACCCAGTACTTC. V and J are TRBV5-1 and TRBJ2-5; 10 bases map to TRBD1. The CDR3 length is 13 residues. Germline values: CDR1 SGHRS, CDR2 YFSETQ. V gave up 7 bases and J gave up 4 bases; unmatched junction bases: 4. The entire variable domain, with the rest obtained from reference TRBV5-1 and TRBJ2-5, is as follows: KAGVTQTPRYLIKTRGQQVTLSCSPISGHRSVSWYQQTPGQGLQFLFEYFSETQRNKGNFPGRFSGRQFSNSRSEMNVSTLELGDSALYLCASGTGEGETQYFGPGTRLLVL.

The V call is TRBV5-4, the J call TRBJ1-4; 7 nucleotides agree with TRBD1. CDR1 is SGHNT, CDR2 YYREEE, per germline (reference sequence). The CDR3 is 14 amino acids. Trimming took 4 bases from V and 7 from J; bases not matched to a gene: 7. CDR3 in DNA: TGTGCCAGCAGCCGCGACAGGGCTAGTGAAAAACTGTTTTTT. This encodes CASSRDRASEKLFF. The variable domain in full, with the rest retrieved from reference TRBV5-4 and TRBJ1-4, is ETGVTQSPTHLIKTRGQQVTLRCSSQSGHNTVSWYQQALGQGPQFIFQYYREEENGRGNFPPRFSGLQFPNYSSELNVNALELDDSALYLCASSRDRASEKLFFGSGTQLSVL.

V usage is TRBV10-2 and J usage is TRBJ2-2, with 8 positions matching TRBD2. This CDR3 comprises 15 residues. Germline V gene lookup returns CDR1 WSHSY and CDR2 SAAADI. J gave up 4 bases and V 0 bases, and 1 base lay outside the gene matches. CDR3 coding DNA: TGCGCCAGCAGTGAGTCTGCGGGGGGCACCGGGGAGCTGTTTTTT. Translated, it gives CASSESAGGTGELFF.

The J gene is TRBJ2-2, the V gene TRBV7-3; tentatively, D is TRBD1 (6 bases). This CDR3 region has 13 residues. V lost 5 bases and J lost 5, with 9 bases in between. CDR1 is SGHTA, CDR2 FQGTGA, per germline. The DNA of the CDR3 is TGTGCCAGCAGCACAGGGTATACCGGGGAGCTGTTTTTT. Encoded protein: CASSTGYTGELFF.

J is TRBJ2-5 and V is TRBV6-5; maybe TRBD1 (6 bases). The CDR3 covers 13 residues. Between the trimmed V and J ends, which lost 8 bases and 7 bases, there was a span of 17 bases. Germline V gene data show CDR1 as MNHEY and CDR2 as SVGAGI. The CDR3 bases are TGTGCCAGCGAAAAGGGCGAGGGGGTGACCCAGTACTTC. Its protein product is CASEKGEGVTQYF.

The chain has TRBV29-1 and TRBJ1-2; tentatively, D is TRBD1 (5 bases). Germline CDR1 is SQVTM and CDR2 is ANQGSEA. The CDR3 loop spans 12 amino acids. V dropped 3 bases and J dropped 8 bases, with 13 bases sitting between them. CDR3 coding DNA: TGCAGCGTTGATCACCAGGGTTCCGGCTACACCTTC. Protein: CSVDHQGSGYTF.

This sequence joins TRBV2 and TRBJ1-2; maybe TRBD1 (5 bases). The V gene lost 2 bases and the J gene lost 8 bases, with 12 bases spanning the gap. The CDR3 sequence is 13 residues long. CDR1 SNHLY and CDR2 FYNNEI come from the germline V gene. CDR3 DNA sequence: TGTGCCAGCAGTGAATTAGGGGCTCGGGGCTACACCTTC. Protein: CASSELGARGYTF.

The chain joins TRBV18 to TRBJ2-7; 7 bases are a match to TRBD2. The CDR3 is made up of 13 amino acids. In germline, CDR1 is KGHSH, CDR2 LQKENI. Trimming cost V 6 bases and J 3 bases; bases outside gene matches: 5. CDR3 loop: CASSGGGFYEQYF. The CDR3 nucleotides read TGTGCCAGCTCTGGGGGGGGTTTCTACGAGCAGTACTTC. Filled out from reference TRBV18 and TRBJ2-7, the complete variable domain reads NAGVMQNPRHLVRRRGQEARLRCSPMKGHSHVYWYRQLPEEGLKFMVYLQKENIIDESGMPKERFSAEFPKEGPSILRIQQVVRGDSAAYFCASSGGGFYEQYFGPGTRLTVT.

The V and J genes are TRBV7-6 and TRBJ1-2; D is uncertain. Germline V gene data show CDR1 as SGHVS and CDR2 as FNYEAQ. V was shortened by 5 bases and J by 6 bases, with 22 bases between the two germline ends. The CDR3 is 16 amino acids. CDR3 in amino acids: CASSRSGLFAAHGYTF. Written as DNA, the CDR3 is TGTGCCAGCAGCCGATCCGGACTTTTCGCCGCACATGGCTACACCTTC.